This T cell receptor (beta chain) came from a study of Ad26.COV2.S vaccination and SARS-CoV-2 variants (dated by TCRdb to the early 2020s). For the study in its entirety: Donors in the vaccine arm were drawn from COV1001, a multicentre, randomized, double-blind, placebo-controlled phase I-IIa trial testing Ad26.COV2.S in healthy adults. Trial participants were randomized into five groups of five: low-dose or high-dose Ad26.COV2.S given once or twice, or placebo on both occasions. The specificity and breadth of SARS-CoV-2-reactive T cell receptors after Ad26.COV2.S vaccination were assessed by TCRbeta repertoire sequencing. Blinding of investigators to trial group allocation was maintained during experiments and outcome assessment. A total of 32 samples were included in the TCR-sequenced set, comprising 19 Ad26.COV2.S vaccine recipients, 5 placebo recipients and 8 SARS-CoV-2 convalescent individuals. Ad26.COV2.S was administered intramuscularly at 5 x 10^10 or 1 x 10^11 viral particles, either as a single shot or as two shots given 56 days apart. Summary of the overall study and its limitations: The study lacked the statistical power to compare responses across vaccine doses or regimens. After vaccination, spike-specific CD8+ and CD4+ T cell responses were reported to show substantial breadth. It was noted by the authors that total T cell responses may have been underestimated by the TCR breadth and depth analyses. Higher spike-specific TCR breadth was observed in Ad26.COV2.S recipients than in placebo recipients (P = 0.0014). Vaccine and placebo recipients had comparable non-spike TCR breadth, which fits with the vaccine containing only spike.

The treatment or condition label corresponds to: some 20 received Ad26.COV2.S at low or high dose, single or two shots; 5 received placebo; per-sample allocation not given. Repertoires of vaccine and placebo recipients were sequenced from samples collected on day 63 after the first injection. Between 29 July and 7 August 2020, Cohort 1b enrolled about two dozen adults aged 18-55 years at one site in Boston, USA. Ad26.COV2.S was a replication-incompetent adenovirus type 26 vector that expressed a prefusion-stabilized SARS-CoV-2 spike protein derived from the original Wuhan strain. The immunoSEQ Assay was used to sequence TCRbeta CDR3 regions. After extraction, genomic DNA underwent amplification by bias-controlled multiplex PCR, followed by high-throughput sequencing. The authors processed their data as follows. To quantify the absolute abundance of every unique TCRbeta CDR3 region, sequences were collapsed and filtered. T cell fraction was estimated by normalizing TCRbeta template counts to usable DNA, with usable DNA measured through amplification of reference genes found in all nucleated cells. Repertoire TCRs were annotated as SARS-CoV-2-specific when V gene, CDR3 amino acid sequence and J gene were exactly matched to a known reactive TCR set. The reference SARS-CoV-2 TCR set was derived from MIRA and filtered for enrichment in COVID-19-positive ImmuneCODE repertoires, a step that removed public or cross-reactive TCRs. Using the MIRA antigens, annotated TCRs were further analysed by specific ORF or by position within an ORF. Breadth was defined as the number of annotated unique rearrangements divided by the total number of unique productive rearrangements, and depth was defined as the summed frequency of the annotated unique rearrangements. TCR breadth was compared between groups using two-sided Wilcoxon rank-sum tests. TCRdb stores this immuneACCESS table with in-frame sequences only. Part of the clones is absent; in the studies checked, under half of the shortfall reflects unresolved V genes, and no reason is known for the rest. V, J and clone size were drawn from that table, and D and trimming were deduced from the DNA. This sample is represented by just over 350,000 clones; roughly 85% of them were singletons. The ten biggest clones cover less than 4% of the sample.

A note on this clone: Its target antigen remains unknown. Base qualities are not at hand, and no much larger clone is one base apart.

The germline V gene sets CDR1 to SGHNT and CDR2 to YENEEA. The CDR3 runs 14 amino acids, cysteine and phenylalanine included. The CDR3 DNA has 42 bases and is translated from base 1. V loses 3 bases of germline sequence and J loses 7 bases, and the interval between the two ends is 12 bases. Here the sequenced sample was peripheral blood, taken in a trial of Ad26.COV2.S vaccine versus placebo. This chain is built from TRBV11-3 and TRBJ2-2; a confident D gene designation cannot be given. The receptor was derived from a person between 18 and 65 years old who received the Ad26.COV2.S COVID-19 vaccine or a placebo. The DNA sequence follows: TGTGCCAGCAGCTTCGCGGTGTTGAGCGGGGAGCTGTTTTTT. This is translated as CASSFAVLSGELFF.